This TCR beta chain came from a study of PD-1 blockade in classical Hodgkin lymphoma. Overall study context: Once every 2 weeks, patients received intravenous nivolumab at 3 mg/kg. General observations from the study: CD4+ TCR diversity, unlike CD8+, rose significantly by C4D1.

With respect to this clone: Its antigen remains unidentified.

With 1 base clipped from V and 4 bases from J, the junction kept 7 bases outside the gene matches. CDR3 length equals 15 residues. Germline V gene data show CDR1 as GTSNPN and CDR2 as SVGIG (reference sequence). Data came from immunoSEQ multiplex PCR; TCRdb stores just in-frame clones and leaves some out. Of some 30,000 clones listed, 92% are singletons. Time point specified: cycle 4 day 1 (C4D1), after 6 weeks of nivolumab. The patients all showed relapse after autologous stem cell transplantation, while their brentuximab vedotin exposure varied. By magnetic negative selection, CD4+ T cells were purified from thawed PBMCs. Each best response was a complete response, a partial response or progressive disease.

The V gene is TRBV30, the J gene TRBJ1-2, with 9 bases lining up with TRBD1. The clonotype was recovered from a human donor with classical Hodgkin lymphoma. The sequences come from CD4+ T cells from blood, collected before the fourth cycle of nivolumab. The CDR3 nucleotides read TGTGCCTGGAGTGCGGACAGGGGTTGGGGCTATGGCTACACCTTC. Amino acid sequence: CAWSADRGWGYGYTF. Full variable domain (missing parts from reference TRBV30 and TRBJ1-2): SQTIHQWPATLVQPVGSPLSLECTVEGTSNPNLYWYRQAAGRGLQLLFYSVGIGQISSEVPQNLSASRPQDRQFILSSKKLLLSDSGFYLCAWSADRGWGYGYTFGSGTRLTVV.